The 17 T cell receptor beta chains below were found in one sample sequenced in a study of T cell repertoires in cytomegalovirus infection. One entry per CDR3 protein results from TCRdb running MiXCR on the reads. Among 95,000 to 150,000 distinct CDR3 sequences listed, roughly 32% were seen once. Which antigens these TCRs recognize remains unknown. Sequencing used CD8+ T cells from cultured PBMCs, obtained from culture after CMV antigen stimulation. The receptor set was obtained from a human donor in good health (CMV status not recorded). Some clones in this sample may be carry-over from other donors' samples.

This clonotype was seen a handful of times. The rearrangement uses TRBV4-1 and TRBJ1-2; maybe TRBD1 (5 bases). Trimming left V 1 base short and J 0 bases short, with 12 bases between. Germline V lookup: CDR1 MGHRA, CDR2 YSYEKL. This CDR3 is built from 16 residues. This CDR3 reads CASSQVVKQANYGYTF. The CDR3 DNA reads TGCGCCAGCAGCCAAGTCGTGAAACAGGCTAACTATGGCTACACCTTC.

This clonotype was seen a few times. CDR3 loop: CASSLRSFLSGANVLTF. CDR3 sequence (DNA): TGCGCCAGCAGCTTGAGGAGTTTCCTCTCTGGGGCCAACGTCCTGACTTTC. The chain recombines TRBV5-1 with TRBJ2-6; unclear D gene. V lost 1 base and J lost 0, with 11 bases in between. Germline loops: CDR1 SGHRS, CDR2 YFSETQ. There are 17 residues in the CDR3.

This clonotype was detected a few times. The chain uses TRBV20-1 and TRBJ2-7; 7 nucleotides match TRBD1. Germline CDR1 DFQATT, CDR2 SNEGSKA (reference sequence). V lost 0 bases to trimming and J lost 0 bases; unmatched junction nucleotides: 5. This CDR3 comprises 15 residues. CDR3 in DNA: TGCAGTGCTAGAGAATTGGGGGACAGCTCCTACGAGCAGTACTTC. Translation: CSARELGDSSYEQYF.

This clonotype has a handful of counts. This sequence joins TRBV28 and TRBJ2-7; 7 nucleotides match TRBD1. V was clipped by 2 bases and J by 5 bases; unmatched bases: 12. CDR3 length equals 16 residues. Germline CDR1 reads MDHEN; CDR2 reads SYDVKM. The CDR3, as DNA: TGTGCCAGCAGTTTAATGATCAGACAGGGACGAAACGAGCAGTACTTC. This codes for CASSLMIRQGRNEQYF.

This CDR3 reads CATTSSGQGSYEQYF. The CDR3, as DNA: TGTGCCACCACCTCCTCCGGACAGGGATCTTACGAGCAGTACTTC. This chain links TRBV19 with TRBJ2-7; TRBD1 agrees at 8 bases. The germline V gene has CDR1 LNHDA and CDR2 SQIVND (reference sequence). This CDR3 is 15 amino acids long. Unmatched junction bases numbered 15, after V lost 10 bases and J lost 4 bases.

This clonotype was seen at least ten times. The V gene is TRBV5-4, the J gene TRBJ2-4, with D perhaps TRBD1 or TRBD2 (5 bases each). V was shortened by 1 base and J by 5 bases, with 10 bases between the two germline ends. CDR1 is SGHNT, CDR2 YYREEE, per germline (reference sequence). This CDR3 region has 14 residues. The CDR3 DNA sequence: TGTGCCAGCAGCTTGTTGGGGGTCGAAAACATTCAGTACTTC. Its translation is CASSLLGVENIQYF.

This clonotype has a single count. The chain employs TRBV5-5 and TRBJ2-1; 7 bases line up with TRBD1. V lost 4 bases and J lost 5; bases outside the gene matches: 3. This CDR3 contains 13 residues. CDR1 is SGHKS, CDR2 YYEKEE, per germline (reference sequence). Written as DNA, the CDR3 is TGTGCCAGCAGCAGAGGGACAGACAATGAGCAGTTCTTC. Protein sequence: CASSRGTDNEQFF.

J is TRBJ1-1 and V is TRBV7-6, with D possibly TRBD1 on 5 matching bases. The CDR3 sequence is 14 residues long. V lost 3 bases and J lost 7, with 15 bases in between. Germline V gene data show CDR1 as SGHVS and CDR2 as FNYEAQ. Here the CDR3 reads CASSFGVGADEAFF. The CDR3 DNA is TGTGCCAGCAGCTTTGGAGTAGGGGCGGATGAAGCTTTCTTT.

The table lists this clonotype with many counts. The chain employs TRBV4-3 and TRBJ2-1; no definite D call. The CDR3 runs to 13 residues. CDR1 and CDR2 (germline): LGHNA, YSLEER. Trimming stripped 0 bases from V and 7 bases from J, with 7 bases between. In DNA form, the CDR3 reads TGCGCCAGCAGCCAAGAAGGGTGGAATGAGCAGTTCTTC. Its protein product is CASSQEGWNEQFF.

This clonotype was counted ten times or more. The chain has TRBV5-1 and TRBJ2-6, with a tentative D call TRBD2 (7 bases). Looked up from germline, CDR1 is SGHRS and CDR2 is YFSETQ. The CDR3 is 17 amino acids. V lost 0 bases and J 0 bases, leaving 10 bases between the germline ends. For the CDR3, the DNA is TGCGCCAGCAGCTTGGAGGGGGGGTACTCTGGGGCCAACGTCCTGACTTTC. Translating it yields CASSLEGGYSGANVLTF. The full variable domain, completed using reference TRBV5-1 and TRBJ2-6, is KAGVTQTPRYLIKTRGQQVTLSCSPISGHRSVSWYQQTPGQGLQFLFEYFSETQRNKGNFPGRFSGRQFSNSRSEMNVSTLELGDSALYLCASSLEGGYSGANVLTFGAGSRLTVL.

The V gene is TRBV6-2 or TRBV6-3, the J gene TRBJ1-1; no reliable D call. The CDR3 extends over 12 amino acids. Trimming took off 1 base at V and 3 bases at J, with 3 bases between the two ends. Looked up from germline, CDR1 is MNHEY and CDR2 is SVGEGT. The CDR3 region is CASSYWDTEAFF. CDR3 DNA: TGTGCCAGCAGTTACTGGGACACTGAAGCTTTCTTT.

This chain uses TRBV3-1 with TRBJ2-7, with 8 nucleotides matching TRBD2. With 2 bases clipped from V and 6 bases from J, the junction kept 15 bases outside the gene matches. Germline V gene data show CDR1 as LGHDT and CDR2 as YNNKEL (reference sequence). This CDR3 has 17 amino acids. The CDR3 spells CASSQRSLAAGDAEQYF. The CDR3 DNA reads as TGTGCCAGCAGCCAAAGAAGCCTTGCAGCGGGGGATGCCGAGCAGTACTTC.

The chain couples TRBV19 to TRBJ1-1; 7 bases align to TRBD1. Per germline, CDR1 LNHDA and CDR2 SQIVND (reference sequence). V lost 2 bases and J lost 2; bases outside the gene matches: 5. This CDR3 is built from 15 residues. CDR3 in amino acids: CASSISGGANTEAFF. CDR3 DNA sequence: TGTGCCAGTAGTATATCAGGGGGGGCAAACACTGAAGCTTTCTTT.

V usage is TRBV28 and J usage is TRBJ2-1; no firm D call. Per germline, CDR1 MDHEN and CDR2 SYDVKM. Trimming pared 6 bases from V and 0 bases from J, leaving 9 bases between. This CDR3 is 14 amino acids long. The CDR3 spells CASRAPGSYNEQFF. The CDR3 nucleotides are TGTGCCAGCAGGGCCCCGGGCTCCTACAATGAGCAGTTCTTC.

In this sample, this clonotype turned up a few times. CDR3 DNA sequence: TGTGCCAGCAGCTTAGTCTTCTCGGGCGGCGGGCTCCAAGAGACCCAGTACTTC. Residues: CASSLVFSGGGLQETQYF. The rearrangement links TRBV7-8 to TRBJ2-5, with D possibly being TRBD2 (5 bases). CDR3 size: 18 residues. V was pared by 1 base and J by 1 base, with 19 bases between. CDR1 and CDR2 (germline): SGHVS, FQNEAQ.

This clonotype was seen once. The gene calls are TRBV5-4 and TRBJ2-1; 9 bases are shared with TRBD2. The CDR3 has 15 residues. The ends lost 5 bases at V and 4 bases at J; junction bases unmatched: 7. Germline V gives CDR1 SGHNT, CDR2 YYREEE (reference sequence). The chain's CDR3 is CASSSERGEYNEQFF. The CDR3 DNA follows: TGTGCCAGCAGTTCAGAGCGGGGGGAGTACAATGAGCAGTTCTTC.

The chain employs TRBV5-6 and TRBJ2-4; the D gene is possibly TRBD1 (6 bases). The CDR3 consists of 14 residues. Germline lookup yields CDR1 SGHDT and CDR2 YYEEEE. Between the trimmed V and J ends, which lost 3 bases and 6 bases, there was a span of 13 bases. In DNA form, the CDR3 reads TGTGCCAGCAGCTCCACAGGGTGGGGAAACATTCAGTACTTC. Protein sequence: CASSSTGWGNIQYF. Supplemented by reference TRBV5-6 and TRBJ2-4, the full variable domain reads DAGVTQSPTHLIKTRGQQVTLRCSPKSGHDTVSWYQQALGQGPQFIFQYYEEEERQRGNFPDRFSGHQFPNYSSELNVNALLLGDSALYLCASSSTGWGNIQYFGAGTRLSVL.